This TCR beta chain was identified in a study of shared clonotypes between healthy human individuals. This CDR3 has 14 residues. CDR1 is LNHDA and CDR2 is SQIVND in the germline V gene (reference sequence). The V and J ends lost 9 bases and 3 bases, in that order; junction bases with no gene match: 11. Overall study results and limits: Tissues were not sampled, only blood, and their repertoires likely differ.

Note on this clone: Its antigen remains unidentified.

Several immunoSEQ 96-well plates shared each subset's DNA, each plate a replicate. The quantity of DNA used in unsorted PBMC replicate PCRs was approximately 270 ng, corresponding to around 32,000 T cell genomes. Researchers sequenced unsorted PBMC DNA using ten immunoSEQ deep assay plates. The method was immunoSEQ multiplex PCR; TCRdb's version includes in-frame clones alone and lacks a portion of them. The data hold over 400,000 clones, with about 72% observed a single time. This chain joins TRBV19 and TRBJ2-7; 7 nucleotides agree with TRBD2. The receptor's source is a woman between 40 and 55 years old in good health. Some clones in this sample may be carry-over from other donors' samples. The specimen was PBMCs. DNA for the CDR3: TGTGCCAGCGCCCGGGGAGCGGGGAGCTACGAGCAGTACTTC. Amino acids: CASARGAGSYEQYF.